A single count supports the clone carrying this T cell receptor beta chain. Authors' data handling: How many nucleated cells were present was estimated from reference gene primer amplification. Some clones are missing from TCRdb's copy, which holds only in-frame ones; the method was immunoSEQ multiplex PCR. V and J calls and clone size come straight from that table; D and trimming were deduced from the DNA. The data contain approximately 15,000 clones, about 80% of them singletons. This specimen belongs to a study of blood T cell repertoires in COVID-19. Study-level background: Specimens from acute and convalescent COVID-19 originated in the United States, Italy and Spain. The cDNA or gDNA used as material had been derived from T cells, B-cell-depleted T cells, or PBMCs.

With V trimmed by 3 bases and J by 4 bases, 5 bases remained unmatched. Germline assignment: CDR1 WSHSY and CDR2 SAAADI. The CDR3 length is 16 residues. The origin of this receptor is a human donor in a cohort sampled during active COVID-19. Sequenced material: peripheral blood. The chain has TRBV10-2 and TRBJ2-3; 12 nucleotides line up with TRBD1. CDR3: CASSEIGTGGADTQYF. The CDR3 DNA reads TGCGCCAGCAGTGAAATTGGGACAGGGGGCGCAGATACGCAGTATTTT.